This record covers a single T cell receptor (beta chain). The antigen remains undetermined. TCRdb called the reads again in MiXCR, with one record for every CDR3 protein. The sample consists of about 68,000 distinct CDR3 sequences, approximately 64% of them appearing once. T-allo10 cells from the graft donor were described as anergic, host-alloantigen-specific, and alloantigen-specific suppressors. The record originates from a study of type 1 regulatory T cells. The CDR3 length is 15 residues. Trimming removed 3 bases from V and 1 base from J, with 13 bases in between. The germline V gene encodes CDR1 DFQATT and CDR2 SNEGSKA (reference sequence).

The TCR originated in a human donor in good health. The sequencing input was cultured T cells, either the whole culture or a sorted T cell fraction (not recorded which). Subset reported: Tr1-enriched cell product generated in vitro against host alloantigens. The V call is TRBV20-1, the J call TRBJ2-1, with D unresolved. The CDR3 protein is CSASSGPQSYNEQFF. The CDR3 nucleotides read TGCAGTGCTAGCAGTGGGCCACAATCCTACAATGAGCAGTTCTTC.